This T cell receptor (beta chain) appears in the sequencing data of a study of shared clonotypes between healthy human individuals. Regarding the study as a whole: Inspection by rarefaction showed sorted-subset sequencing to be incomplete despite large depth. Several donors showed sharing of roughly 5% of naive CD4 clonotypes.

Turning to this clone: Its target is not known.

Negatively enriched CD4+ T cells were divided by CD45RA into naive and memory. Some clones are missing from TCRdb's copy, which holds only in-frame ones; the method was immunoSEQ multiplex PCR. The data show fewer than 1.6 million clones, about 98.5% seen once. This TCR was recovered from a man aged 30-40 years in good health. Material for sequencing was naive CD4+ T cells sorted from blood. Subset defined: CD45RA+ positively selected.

The CDR3 region has the DNA TGTGCCAGCAGTGACCGGACTAGCAGGAATGAGCAGTTCTTC. Translated, it gives CASSDRTSRNEQFF. The V gene is TRBV25-1, the J gene TRBJ2-1; 8 bases fit TRBD2. This CDR3 comprises 14 residues. Germline trimming cut 3 bases from V and 7 bases from J; bases unmatched to any gene: 5. From germline, CDR1 is MGHDK and CDR2 SYGVNS. The full variable domain, with the rest looked up from reference TRBV25-1 and TRBJ2-1, is EADIYQTPRYLVIGTGKKITLECSQTMGHDKMYWYQQDPGMELHLIHYSYGVNSTEKGDLSSESTVSRIRTEHFPLTLESARPSHTSQYLCASSDRTSRNEQFFGPGTRLTVL.